This T cell receptor beta chain was sequenced in a study of cytomegalovirus exposure and HLA in healthy donors. At the level of the study: Of roughly 400 genotyped donors, more than 75% grouped in the Caucasian-associated ancestry cluster.

Overall study results and limits: An assumption of roughly uniform sequencing depth across donors underlay the presence/absence analyses. In a later analysis, HLA-associated TCR beta chains were more clonally expanded than equally common others.

CDR3 length: 14 residues. The germline CDR1 and CDR2 sequences are SQVTM and ANQGSEA. Trimming at V came to 7 bases and at J to 3 bases, leaving 12 bases not matched to a gene. Comment on this clone: Its antigen is unidentified.

PCR involved 60 Vbeta and 13 Jbeta primers. Generated by immunoSEQ multiplex PCR, the TCRdb table keeps only in-frame clones and is missing some. The table shows about 140,000 clones, with roughly 88% occurring only once. The sample was PBMCs. The chain carries TRBV29-1 and TRBJ2-7; 7 bases map to TRBD1. This receptor was identified in a woman between 40 and 50 years old in good health and CMV-seronegative. The CDR3 region has the DNA TGCAGCGCTAAGAGTCGGACAGGCGACTACGAGCAGTACTTC. It codes for CSAKSRTGDYEQYF.